The T cell receptor beta chain described here comes from a study of CD8+ T cells in alopecia areata. Treatment specified: oral pan-JAK inhibitor, 5-10 mg twice daily. This CDR3 contains 16 residues. Germline V lookup: CDR1 GTSNPN, CDR2 SVGIG (reference sequence). Trimming took off 4 bases at V and 0 bases at J, with 17 bases between the two ends. The sequencing template was cDNA reverse transcribed from extracted RNA. This table comes from immunoSEQ multiplex PCR, and its TCRdb copy is limited to in-frame clones, with some not included. Here the sample spans over 100,000 clones, around 53% being singletons.

The source is a human donor with alopecia areata. The sample here was CD8+ T cells sorted from blood, taken at week 24, from a patient treated with tofacitinib. V usage is TRBV30 and J usage is TRBJ2-3; the D call may be TRBD1 or TRBD2 (5 bases each). The CDR3 sequence is CAWNDGAGDSTDTQYF. Here the CDR3 DNA reads TGTGCCTGGAACGATGGTGCCGGGGACAGCACAGATACGCAGTATTTT.